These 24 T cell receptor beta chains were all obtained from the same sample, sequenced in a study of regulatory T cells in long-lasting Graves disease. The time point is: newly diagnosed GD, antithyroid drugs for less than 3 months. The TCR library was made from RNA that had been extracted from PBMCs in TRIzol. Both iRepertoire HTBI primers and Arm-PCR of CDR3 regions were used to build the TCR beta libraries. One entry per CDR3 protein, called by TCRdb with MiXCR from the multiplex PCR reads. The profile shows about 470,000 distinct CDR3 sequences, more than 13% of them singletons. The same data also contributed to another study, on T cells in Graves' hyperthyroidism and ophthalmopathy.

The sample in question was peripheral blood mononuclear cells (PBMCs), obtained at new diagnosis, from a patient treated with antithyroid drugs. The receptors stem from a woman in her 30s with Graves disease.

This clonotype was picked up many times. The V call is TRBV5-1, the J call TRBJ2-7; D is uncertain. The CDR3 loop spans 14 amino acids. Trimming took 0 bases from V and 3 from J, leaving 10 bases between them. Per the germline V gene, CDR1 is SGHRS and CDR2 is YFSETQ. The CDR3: CASSLDGKHYEQYF. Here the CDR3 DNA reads TGCGCCAGCAGCTTGGACGGTAAACACTACGAGCAGTACTTC.

The CDR3 region is CASSLNPTGAETQYF. The CDR3 DNA follows: TGTGCCAGCAGCTTAAATCCAACAGGGGCAGAGACCCAGTACTTC. This rearrangement joins TRBV11-3 to TRBJ2-5; 7 bases agree with TRBD1. CDR1 SGHNT and CDR2 YENEEA come from the germline V gene. CDR3 length equals 15 residues. Germline trimming cut 2 bases from V and 4 bases from J; bases unmatched to any gene: 7.

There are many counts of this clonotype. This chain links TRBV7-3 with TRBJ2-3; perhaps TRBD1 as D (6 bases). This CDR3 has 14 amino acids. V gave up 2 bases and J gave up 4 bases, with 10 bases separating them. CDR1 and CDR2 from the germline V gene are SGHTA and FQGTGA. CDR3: CASSLLGAPDTQYF. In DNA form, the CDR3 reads TGTGCCAGCAGCTTATTGGGGGCCCCAGATACGCAGTATTTT.

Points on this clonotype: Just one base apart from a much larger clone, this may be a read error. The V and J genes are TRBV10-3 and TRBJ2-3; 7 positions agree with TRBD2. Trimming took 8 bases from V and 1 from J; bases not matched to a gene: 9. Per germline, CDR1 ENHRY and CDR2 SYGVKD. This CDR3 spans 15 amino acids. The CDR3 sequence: CAIASGTSGTDTQYF. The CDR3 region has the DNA TGTGCCATCGCTTCGGGTACTAGCGGCACAGATACGCAGTATTTT.

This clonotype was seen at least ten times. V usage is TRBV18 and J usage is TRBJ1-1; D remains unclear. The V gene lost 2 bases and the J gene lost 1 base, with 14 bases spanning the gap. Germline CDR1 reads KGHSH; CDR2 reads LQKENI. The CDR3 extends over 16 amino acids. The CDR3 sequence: CASSPIKFGSNTEAFF. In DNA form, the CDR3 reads TGTGCCAGCTCACCAATCAAATTTGGTTCGAACACTGAAGCTTTCTTT.

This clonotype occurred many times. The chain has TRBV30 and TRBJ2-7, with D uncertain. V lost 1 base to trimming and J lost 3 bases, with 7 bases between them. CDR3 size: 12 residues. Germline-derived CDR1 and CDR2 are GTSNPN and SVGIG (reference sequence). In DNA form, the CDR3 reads TGTGCCTGGAGTGCACAGCTCTACGAGCAGTACTTC. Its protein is CAWSAQLYEQYF.

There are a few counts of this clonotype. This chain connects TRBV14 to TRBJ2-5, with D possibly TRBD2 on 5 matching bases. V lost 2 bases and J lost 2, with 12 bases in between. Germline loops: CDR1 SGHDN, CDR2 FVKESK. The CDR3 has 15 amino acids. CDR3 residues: CASSQLGGIQETQYF. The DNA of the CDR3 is TGTGCCAGCAGCCAACTCGGAGGCATACAAGAGACCCAGTACTTC. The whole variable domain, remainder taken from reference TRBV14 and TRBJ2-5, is EAGVTQFPSHSVIEKGQTVTLRCDPISGHDNLYWYRRVMGKEIKFLLHFVKESKQDESGMPNNRFLAERTGGTYSTLKVQPAELEDSGVYFCASSQLGGIQETQYFGPGTRLLVL.

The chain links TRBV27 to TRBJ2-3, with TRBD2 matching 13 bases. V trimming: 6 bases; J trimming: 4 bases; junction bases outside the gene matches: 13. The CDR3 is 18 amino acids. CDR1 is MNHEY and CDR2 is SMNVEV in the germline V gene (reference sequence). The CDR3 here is CASSGARTGTSGADTQYF. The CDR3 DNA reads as TGTGCCAGCAGCGGAGCCCGTACGGGGACTAGCGGGGCAGATACGCAGTATTTT.

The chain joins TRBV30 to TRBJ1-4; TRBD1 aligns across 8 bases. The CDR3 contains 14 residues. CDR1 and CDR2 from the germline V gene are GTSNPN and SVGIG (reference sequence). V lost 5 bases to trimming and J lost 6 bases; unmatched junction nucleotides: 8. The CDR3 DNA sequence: TGTGCCTGGTCCCCAGGGGGCCGTTATGAAAAACTGTTTTTT. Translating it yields CAWSPGGRYEKLFF.

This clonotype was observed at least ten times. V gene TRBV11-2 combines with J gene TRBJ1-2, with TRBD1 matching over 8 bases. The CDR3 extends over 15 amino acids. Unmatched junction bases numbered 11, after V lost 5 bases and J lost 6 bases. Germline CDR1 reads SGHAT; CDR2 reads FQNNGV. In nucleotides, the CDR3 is TGTGCCAGCAGCATAACCGCAGGGGGCCGGGATGGCTACACCTTC. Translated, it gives CASSITAGGRDGYTF.

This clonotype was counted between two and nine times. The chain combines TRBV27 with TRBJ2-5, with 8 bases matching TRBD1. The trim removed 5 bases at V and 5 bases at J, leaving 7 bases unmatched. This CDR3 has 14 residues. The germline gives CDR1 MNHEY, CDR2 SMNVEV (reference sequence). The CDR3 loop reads CASSTTGDWETQYF. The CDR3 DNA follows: TGTGCCAGCAGTACGACAGGGGACTGGGAGACCCAGTACTTC.

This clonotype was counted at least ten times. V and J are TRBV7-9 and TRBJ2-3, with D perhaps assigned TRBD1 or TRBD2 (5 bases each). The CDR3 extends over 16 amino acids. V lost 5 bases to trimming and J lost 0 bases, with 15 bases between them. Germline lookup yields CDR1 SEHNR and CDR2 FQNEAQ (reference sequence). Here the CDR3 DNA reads TGTGCCAGCAGCGGGACCGCCGGAGGAAGCACAGATACGCAGTATTTT. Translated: CASSGTAGGSTDTQYF.

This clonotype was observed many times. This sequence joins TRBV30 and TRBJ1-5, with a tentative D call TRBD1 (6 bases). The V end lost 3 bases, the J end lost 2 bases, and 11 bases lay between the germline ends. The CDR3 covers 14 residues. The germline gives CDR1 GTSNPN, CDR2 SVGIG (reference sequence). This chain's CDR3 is CAWSQRQGNQPQHF. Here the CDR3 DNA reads TGTGCCTGGAGCCAAAGACAGGGCAATCAGCCCCAGCATTTT.

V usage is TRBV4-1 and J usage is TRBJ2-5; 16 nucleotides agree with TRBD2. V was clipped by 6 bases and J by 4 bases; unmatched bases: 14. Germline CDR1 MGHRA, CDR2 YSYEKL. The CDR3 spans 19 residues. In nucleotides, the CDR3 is TGCGCCAGCAGGGGACTAGGGACTAGCGGGAGGGCCGGAGGAGAGACCCAGTACTTC. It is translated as CASRGLGTSGRAGGETQYF.

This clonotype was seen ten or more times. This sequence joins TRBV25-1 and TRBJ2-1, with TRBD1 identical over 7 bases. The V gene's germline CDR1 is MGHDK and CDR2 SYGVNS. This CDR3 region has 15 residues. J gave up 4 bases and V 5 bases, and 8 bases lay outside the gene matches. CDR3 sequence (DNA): TGTGCCAGCAGTAAGTCCCGGACAGGTTACAATGAGCAGTTCTTC. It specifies CASSKSRTGYNEQFF.

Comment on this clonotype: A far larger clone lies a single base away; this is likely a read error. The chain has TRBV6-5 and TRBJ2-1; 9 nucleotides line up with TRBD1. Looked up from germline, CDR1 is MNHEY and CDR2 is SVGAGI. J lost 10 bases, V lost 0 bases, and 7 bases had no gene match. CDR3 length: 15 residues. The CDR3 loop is CASSYSMDRGNEQFF. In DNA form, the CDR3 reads TGTGCCAGCAGTTACTCGATGGACAGGGGAAACGAGCAGTTCTTC.

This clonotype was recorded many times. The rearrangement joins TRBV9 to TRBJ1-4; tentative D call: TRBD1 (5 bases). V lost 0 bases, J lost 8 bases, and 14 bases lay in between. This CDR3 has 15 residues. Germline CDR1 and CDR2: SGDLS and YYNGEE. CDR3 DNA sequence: TGTGCCAGCAGCGTAGGGGGCAACTGGCGGGAAAAACTGTTTTTT. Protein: CASSVGGNWREKLFF.

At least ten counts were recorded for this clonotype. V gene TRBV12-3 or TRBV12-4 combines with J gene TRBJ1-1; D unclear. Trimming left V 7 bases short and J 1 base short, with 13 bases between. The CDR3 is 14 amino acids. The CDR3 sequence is CASTPVRRNTEAFF. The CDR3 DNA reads TGTGCCAGCACCCCGGTCAGGAGGAACACTGAAGCTTTCTTT.

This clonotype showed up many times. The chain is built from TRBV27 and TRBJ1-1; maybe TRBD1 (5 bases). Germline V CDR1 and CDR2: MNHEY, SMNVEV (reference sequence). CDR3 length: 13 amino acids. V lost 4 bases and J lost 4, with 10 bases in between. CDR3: CASSYAGPTEAFF. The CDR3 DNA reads TGTGCCAGCAGTTACGCAGGGCCCACTGAAGCTTTCTTT.

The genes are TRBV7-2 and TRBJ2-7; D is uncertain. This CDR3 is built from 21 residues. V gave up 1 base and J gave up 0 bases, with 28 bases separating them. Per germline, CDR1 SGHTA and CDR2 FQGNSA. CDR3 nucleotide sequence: TGTGCCAGCAGCTTAGTTCTAGAGGATGGTGAATTTCGTCCATCCTCCTACGAGCAGTACTTC. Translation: CASSLVLEDGEFRPSSYEQYF.

The CDR3 protein is CASSIDLRDNQPQHF. The CDR3 bases are TGTGCCAGTAGTATAGATCTACGGGACAATCAGCCCCAGCATTTT. The chain carries TRBV19 and TRBJ1-5; no definite D call. This CDR3 region has 15 residues. V was clipped by 0 bases and J by 3 bases, with 9 bases between them. Germline V lookup: CDR1 LNHDA, CDR2 SQIVND (reference sequence).

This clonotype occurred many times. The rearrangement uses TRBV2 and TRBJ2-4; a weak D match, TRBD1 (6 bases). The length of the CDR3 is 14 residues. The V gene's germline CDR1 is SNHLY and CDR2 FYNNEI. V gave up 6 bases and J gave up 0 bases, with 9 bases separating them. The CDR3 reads CASSPGQAKNIQYF. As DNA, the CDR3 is TGTGCCAGCAGCCCGGGACAAGCCAAAAACATTCAGTACTTC.

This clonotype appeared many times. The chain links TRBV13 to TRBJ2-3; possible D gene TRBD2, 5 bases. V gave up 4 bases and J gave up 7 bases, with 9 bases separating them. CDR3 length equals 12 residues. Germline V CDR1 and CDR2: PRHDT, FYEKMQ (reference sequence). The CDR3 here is CASSSSGNTQYF. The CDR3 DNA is TGTGCCAGCAGCTCTTCCGGGAATACGCAGTATTTT.

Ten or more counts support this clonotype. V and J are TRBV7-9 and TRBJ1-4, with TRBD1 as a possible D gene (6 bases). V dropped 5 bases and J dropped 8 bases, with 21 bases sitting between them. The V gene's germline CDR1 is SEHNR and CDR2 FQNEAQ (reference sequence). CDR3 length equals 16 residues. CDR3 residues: CASSAAGAPGQEKLFF. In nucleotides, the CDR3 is TGTGCCAGCAGCGCGGCAGGGGCCCCCGGGCAGGAAAAACTGTTTTTT.